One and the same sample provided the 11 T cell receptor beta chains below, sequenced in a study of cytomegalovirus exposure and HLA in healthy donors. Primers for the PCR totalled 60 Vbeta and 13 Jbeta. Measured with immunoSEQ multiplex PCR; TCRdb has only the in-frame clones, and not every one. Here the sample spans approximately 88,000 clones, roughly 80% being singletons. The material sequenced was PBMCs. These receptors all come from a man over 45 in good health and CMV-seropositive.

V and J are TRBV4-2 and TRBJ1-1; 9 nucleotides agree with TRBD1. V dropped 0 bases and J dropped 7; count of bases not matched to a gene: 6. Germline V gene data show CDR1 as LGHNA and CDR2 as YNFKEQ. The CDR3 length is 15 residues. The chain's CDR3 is CASSQDRSGQGEAFF. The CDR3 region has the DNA TGTGCCAGCAGCCAAGATCGTTCGGGACAGGGTGAAGCTTTCTTT.

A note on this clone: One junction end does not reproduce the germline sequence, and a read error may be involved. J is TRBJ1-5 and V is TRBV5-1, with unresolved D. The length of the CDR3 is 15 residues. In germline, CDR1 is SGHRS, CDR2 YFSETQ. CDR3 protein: CASSLDGGGNQPQNF. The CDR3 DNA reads TGCGCCAGCAGCTTGGATGGTGGCGGGAATCAGCCCCAGAATTTT.

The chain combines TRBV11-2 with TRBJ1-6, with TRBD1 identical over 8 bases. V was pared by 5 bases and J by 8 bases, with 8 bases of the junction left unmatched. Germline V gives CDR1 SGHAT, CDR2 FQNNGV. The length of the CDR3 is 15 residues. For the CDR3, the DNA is TGTGCCAGCAGCCTGCGGGACAGGTCCCATTCACCCCTCCACTTT. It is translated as CASSLRDRSHSPLHF.

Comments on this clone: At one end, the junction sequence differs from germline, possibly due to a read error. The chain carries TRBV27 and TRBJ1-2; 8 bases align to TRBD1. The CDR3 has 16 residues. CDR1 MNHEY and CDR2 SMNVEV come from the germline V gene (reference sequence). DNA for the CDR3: TGTGCCAGCAGTTTAGTCCCCGGACAGGGTTTCGGTGGCTACCCCTTC. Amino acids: CASSLVPGQGFGGYPF.

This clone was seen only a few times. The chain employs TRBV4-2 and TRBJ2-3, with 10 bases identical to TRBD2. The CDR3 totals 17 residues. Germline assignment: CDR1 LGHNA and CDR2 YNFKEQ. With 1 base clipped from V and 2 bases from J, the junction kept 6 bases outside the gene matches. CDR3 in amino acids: CASSQAPGTSDTDTQYF. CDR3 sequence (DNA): TGTGCCAGCAGCCAAGCCCCCGGGACTAGCGACACAGATACGCAGTATTTT.

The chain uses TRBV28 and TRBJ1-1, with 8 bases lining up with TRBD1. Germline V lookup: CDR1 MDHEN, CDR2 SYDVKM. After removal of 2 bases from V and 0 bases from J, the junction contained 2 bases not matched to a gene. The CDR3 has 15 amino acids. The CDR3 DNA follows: TGTGCCAGCAGTTTAGGGACAGGCCTGAACACTGAAGCTTTCTTT. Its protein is CASSLGTGLNTEAFF.

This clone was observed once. CDR3 DNA sequence: TGTGCCAGCAGTTCCGGGACAGGGACTACGTACTTCGCCGATACGCAGTATTTT. This codes for CASSSGTGTTYFADTQYF. The chain recombines TRBV7-9 with TRBJ2-3; TRBD1 agrees at 9 bases. Germline CDR1 reads SEHNR; CDR2 reads FQNEAQ (reference sequence). The CDR3 length is 18 residues. V trimming: 6 bases; J trimming: 6 bases; junction bases outside the gene matches: 19.

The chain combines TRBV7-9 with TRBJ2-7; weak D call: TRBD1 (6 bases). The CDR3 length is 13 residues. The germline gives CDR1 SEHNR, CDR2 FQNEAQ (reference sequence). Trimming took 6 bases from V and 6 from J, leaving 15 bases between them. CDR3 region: CASSSMDRAEQYF. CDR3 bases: TGTGCCAGCAGTTCCATGGACAGAGCCGAGCAGTACTTC.

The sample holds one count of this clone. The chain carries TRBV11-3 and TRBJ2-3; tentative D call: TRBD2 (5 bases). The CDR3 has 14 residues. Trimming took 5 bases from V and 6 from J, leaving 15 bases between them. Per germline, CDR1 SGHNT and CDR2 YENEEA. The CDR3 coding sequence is TGTGCCAGCAGCGCACGCGGGCAGGACGATACGCAGTATTTT. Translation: CASSARGQDDTQYF.

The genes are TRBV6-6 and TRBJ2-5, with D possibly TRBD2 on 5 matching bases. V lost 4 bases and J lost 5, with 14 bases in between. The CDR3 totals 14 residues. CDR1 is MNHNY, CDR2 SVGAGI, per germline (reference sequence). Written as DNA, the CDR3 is TGTGCCAGCAGTTCCCGGGGAGTATCGGAGACCCAGTACTTC. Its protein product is CASSSRGVSETQYF.

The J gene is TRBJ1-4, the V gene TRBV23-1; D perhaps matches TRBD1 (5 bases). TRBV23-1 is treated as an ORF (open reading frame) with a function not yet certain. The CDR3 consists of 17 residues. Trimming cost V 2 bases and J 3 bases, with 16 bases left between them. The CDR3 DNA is TGCGCCAGCAGTCAAACCAGGGTATACGGGCCTAATGAAAAACTGTTTTTT. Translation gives CASSQTRVYGPNEKLFF.